The following is a T cell receptor (beta chain) sequence with its context. Its antigen remains unknown. The data were taken from a study of human T cells and chemical hapten exposure. Study-level background: Donors were sensitized with 2% DPC on the upper inner arm. DPC at 0.01% went onto the upper back in patch tests, read at 6 days. Study-wide findings and caveats: Patch test score tracked positively with PT1 expanded TCR counts.

The time point denotes: patch test 3, about 24 weeks after DPC sensitization. The treatment here: therapeutic diphenylcyclopropenone sensitization with weekly scalp DPC. Each donor was an alopecia patient between 18 and 70 years of age who qualified for DPC. TCRdb passed the RACE reads through MiXCR, listing each CDR3 protein once. The table has around 130,000 distinct CDR3 sequences, about 11% seen once. V lost 3 bases to trimming and J lost 4 bases, with 5 bases between them. Looked up from germline, CDR1 is PRHDT and CDR2 is FYEKMQ (reference sequence). There are 12 residues in the CDR3. The sample consisted of whole blood, taken in connection with sensitization to the hapten diphenylcyclopropenone (DPC). V and J are TRBV13 and TRBJ2-3; no clear D. The receptor comes from a woman aged 45-59 years with alopecia areata. Some clones in this sample may be carry-over from other donors' samples. The CDR3 protein is CASSFFSDTQYF. CDR3 nucleotides: TGTGCCAGCAGCTTTTTCTCAGATACGCAGTATTTT.